This TCR beta chain was obtained from a study of blood T cells in healthy people across ages. Study results and caveats: Roughly linear age-related decline in beta diversity appeared, significant by age roughly 40.

With respect to this clonotype: The antigen remains unidentified.

Together with a sample-barcoded 5' primer, a J-beta primer mix was included in a second PCR lasting about 7 to 11 cycles. TCRdb analysed the 5' RACE reads with MiXCR anew, one entry per CDR3 protein. The sample holds some 1.8 million distinct CDR3 sequences, 39% seen once. With 6 bases clipped from V and 5 bases from J, the junction kept 3 bases outside the gene matches. Germline CDR1 reads KGHDR; CDR2 reads SFDVKD. CDR3 size: 13 residues. Sequencing used blood. This TCR came from a human donor in good health. The chain is built from TRBV24-1 and TRBJ2-4, with 7 bases identical to TRBD2. The CDR3 nucleotides read TGTGCCACCAGTACGGGGGGAGAAAACATTCAGTACTTC. This sequence encodes CATSTGGENIQYF.